This T cell receptor beta chain was profiled in a study of breast tumors, draining lymph nodes, adjacent tissues. Axillary draining lymph nodes of breast cancer patients supplied the node samples. TCRdb re-analysed the multiplex PCR reads in MiXCR, keeping a single row per CDR3 protein. Here the sample spans around 120,000 distinct CDR3 sequences, 15% to 20% being singletons. This clonotype was seen ten or more times. Its antigen is currently unknown. Germline lookup yields CDR1 LGHDT and CDR2 YNNKEL (reference sequence). The CDR3 is 14 amino acids. Trimming removed 4 bases from V and 4 bases from J, with 14 bases in between. Findings of the study overall: Findings are consistent with lymph node origin and intratumoral expansion of most tumor T cells.

This sequence joins TRBV3-1 and TRBJ2-7; the D call may be TRBD1 or TRBD2 (5 bases each). Sequenced input: axillary lymph node tissue. This TCR was sampled from a female donor with breast cancer. Some clones in this sample may be carry-over from other donors' samples. CDR3 residues: CASSLRDAAYEQYF. CDR3 nucleotide sequence: TGTGCCAGCAGCCTCCGGGACGCGGCATACGAGCAGTACTTC.